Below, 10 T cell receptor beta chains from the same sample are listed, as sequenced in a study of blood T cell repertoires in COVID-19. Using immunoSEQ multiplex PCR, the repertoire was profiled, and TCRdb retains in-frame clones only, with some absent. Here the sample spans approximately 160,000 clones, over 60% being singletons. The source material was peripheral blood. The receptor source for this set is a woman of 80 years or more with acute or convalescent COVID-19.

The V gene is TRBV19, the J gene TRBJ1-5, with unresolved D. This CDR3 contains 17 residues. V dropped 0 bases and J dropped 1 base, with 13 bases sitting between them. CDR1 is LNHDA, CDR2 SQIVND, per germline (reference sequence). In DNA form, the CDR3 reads TGTGCCAGTAGTATAGATTTTCGGGGTTTGAGCAATCAGCCCCAGCATTTT. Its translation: CASSIDFRGLSNQPQHF. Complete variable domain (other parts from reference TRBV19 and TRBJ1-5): DGGITQSPKYLFRKEGQNVTLSCEQNLNHDAMYWYRQDPGQGLRLIYYSQIVNDFQKGDIAEGYSVSREKKESFPLTVTSAQKNPTAFYLCASSIDFRGLSNQPQHFGDGTRLSIL.

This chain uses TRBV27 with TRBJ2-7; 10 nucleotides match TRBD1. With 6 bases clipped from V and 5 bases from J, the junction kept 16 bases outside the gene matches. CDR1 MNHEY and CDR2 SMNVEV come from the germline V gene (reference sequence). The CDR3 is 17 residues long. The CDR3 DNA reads TGTGCCAGCAGCCGAAACGGCTTGGGACAGGGGCGCGACGAGCAGTACTTC. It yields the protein CASSRNGLGQGRDEQYF.

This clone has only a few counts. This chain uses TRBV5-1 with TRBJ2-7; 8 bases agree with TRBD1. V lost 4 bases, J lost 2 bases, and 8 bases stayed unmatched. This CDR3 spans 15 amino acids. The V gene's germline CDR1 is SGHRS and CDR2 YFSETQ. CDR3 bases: TGCGCCAGCAGCCAGGGGGCAGTATCTACCTACGAGCAGTACTTC. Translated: CASSQGAVSTYEQYF.

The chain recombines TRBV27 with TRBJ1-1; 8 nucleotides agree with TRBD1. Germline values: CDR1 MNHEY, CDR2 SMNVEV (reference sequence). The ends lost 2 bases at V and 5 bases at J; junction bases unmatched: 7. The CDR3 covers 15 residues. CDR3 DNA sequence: TGTGCCAGCAGTTTACAGGGGGCGCTGGTTACTGAAGCTTTCTTT. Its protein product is CASSLQGALVTEAFF.

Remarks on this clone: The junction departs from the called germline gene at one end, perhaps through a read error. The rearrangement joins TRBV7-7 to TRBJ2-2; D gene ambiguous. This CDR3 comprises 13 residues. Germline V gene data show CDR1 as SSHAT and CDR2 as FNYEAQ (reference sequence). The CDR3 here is CASSLTETGELFF. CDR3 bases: TGTGCTAGCAGCTTAACAGAGACCGGGGAGCTGTTTTTT.

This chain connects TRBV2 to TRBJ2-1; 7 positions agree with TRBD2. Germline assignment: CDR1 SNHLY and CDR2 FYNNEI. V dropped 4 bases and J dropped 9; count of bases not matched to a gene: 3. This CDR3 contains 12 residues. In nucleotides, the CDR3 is TGTGCCAGCAGTGTGACTAGCCGTGAGCAGTTCTTC. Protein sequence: CASSVTSREQFF.

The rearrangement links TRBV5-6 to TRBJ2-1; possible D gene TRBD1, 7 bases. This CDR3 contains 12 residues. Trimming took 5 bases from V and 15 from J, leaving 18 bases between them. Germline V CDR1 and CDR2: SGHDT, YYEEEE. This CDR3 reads CASRTTEEGAFF. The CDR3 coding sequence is TGTGCCAGCAGGACGACCGAGGAGGGGGCGTTCTTC. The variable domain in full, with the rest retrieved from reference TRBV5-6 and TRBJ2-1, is DAGVTQSPTHLIKTRGQQVTLRCSPKSGHDTVSWYQQALGQGPQFIFQYYEEEERQRGNFPDRFSGHQFPNYSSELNVNALLLGDSALYLCASRTTEEGAFFGPGTRLTVL.

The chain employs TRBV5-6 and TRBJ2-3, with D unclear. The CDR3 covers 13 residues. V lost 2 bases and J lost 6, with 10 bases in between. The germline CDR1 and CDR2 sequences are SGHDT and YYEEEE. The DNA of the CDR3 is TGTGCCAGCAGCTTTGACGAGGCGGATACGCAGTATTTT. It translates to CASSFDEADTQYF.

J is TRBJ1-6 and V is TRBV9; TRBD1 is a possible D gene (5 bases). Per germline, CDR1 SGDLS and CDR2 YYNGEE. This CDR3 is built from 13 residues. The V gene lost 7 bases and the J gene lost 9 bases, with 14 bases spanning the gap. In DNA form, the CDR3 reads TGTGCCAGCGCCAAGGGAACAGGTTCACCCCTCCACTTT. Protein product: CASAKGTGSPLHF. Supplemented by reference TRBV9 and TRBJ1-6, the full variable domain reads DSGVTQTPKHLITATGQRVTLRCSPRSGDLSVYWYQQSLDQGLQFLIQYYNGEERAKGNILERFSAQQFPDLHSELNLSSLELGDSALYFCASAKGTGSPLHFGNGTRLTVT.

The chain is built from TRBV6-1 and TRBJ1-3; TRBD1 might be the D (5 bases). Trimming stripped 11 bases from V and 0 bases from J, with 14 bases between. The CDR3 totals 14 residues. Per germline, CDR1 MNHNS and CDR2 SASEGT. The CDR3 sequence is CAAEQDSSGNTIYF. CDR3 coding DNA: TGTGCCGCGGAACAGGATTCCTCTGGAAACACCATATATTTT.